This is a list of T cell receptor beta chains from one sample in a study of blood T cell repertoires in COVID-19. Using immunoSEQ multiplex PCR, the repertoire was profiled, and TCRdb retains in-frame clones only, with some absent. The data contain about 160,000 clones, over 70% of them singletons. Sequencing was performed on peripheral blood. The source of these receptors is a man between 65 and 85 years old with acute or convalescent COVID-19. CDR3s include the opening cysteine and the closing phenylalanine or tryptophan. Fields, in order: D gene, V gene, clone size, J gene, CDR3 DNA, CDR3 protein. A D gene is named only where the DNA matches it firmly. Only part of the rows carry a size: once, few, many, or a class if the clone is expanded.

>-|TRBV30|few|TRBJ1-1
TGTGCCTGGAACGACGGGGGTAGTTACACTGAAGCTTTCTTT
CAWNDGGSYTEAFF
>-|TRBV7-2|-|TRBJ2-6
TGTGCCAGCAGCTTAGGGTCAGCTGGGGCCAACGTCCTGACTTTC
CASSLGSAGANVLTF
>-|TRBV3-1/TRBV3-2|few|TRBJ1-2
TGTGCCAGCAGCCAAGTCGGGTCTAGCGGTGGCTACACCTTC
CASSQVGSSGGYTF
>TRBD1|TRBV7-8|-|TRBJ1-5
TGTGCCAGCAGCTTAGCGAGGACAGGGGGCCATCAGCCCCAGCATTTT
CASSLARTGGHQPQHF
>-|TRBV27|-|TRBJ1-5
TGTGCCAGCAGTTTGGAAGACTACCTAATAGTCAACTGCAATCAGCCCCAGCATTTT
CASSLEDYLIVNCNQPQHF
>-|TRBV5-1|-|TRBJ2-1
TGCGCCAGCAGCTTGCCCGGCTACAATGAGCAGTTCTTC
CASSLPGYNEQFF
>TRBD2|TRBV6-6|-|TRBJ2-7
TGTGCCAGCAGGGCTAGCGGGGGGTCCTACGAGCAGTACTTC
CASRASGGSYEQYF
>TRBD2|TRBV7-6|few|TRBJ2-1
TGTGCCAGCAGCCCGGGACTAGCGGGGAGTAGCTCCTACAATGAGCAGTTCTTC
CASSPGLAGSSSYNEQFF
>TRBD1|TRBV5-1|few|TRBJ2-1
TGCGCCAGCAGCTTGGGGGACAGGGCGGATGAGCAGTTCTTC
CASSLGDRADEQFF
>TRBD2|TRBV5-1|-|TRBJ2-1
TGCGCCAGCAGCTTACCACATAGGGAGGGTAGCGCTCGTAATGAGCAGTTCTTC
CASSLPHREGSARNEQFF
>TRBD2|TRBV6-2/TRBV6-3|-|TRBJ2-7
TGTGCCAGCAGTTACTCCCCTAGCGGGAGGGACTCCTACGAGCAGTACTTC
CASSYSPSGRDSYEQYF
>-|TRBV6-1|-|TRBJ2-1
TGTGCCAGCAGTGAACAGGGCCAAAGCTCCTACAATGAGCAGTTCTTC
CASSEQGQSSYNEQFF
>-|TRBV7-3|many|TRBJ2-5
TGTGCCAGCAGCTTAACGGCGGGGCGCCAAGAGACCCAGTACTTC
CASSLTAGRQETQYF
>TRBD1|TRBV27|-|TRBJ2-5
TGTGCCAGCAGTCTACTCCGGGACAGGGTTGAAGAGACCCAGTACTTC
CASSLLRDRVEETQYF
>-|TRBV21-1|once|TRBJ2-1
TGTGCCAGCAGCAAGGGAGGACTACCGGGACTAGTTGGGAATGAGCAGTTCTTC
CASSKGGLPGLVGNEQFF
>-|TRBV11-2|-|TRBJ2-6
TGTGCCAGCAGCTTATACTCCGGGTTTAACTCTGGGGCCAACGTCCTGACTTTC
CASSLYSGFNSGANVLTF
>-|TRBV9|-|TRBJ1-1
TGTGCCAGCAGCGTAGATGTAAACACTGAAGCTTTCTTT
CASSVDVNTEAFF
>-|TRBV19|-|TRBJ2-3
TGTGCCAGTATCAGGACAGGCACAGATACGCAGTATTTT
CASIRTGTDTQYF
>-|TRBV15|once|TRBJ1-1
TGTGCCACCAGCGGCAGGGATGATGCTTTCTTT
CATSGRDDAFF
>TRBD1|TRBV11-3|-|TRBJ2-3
TGTGCCAGCAGCACAGGGACAGGATCCCCAGATACGCAGTATTTT
CASSTGTGSPDTQYF
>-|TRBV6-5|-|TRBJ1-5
TGTGCCAGCAGTTACTCCGACAGAAATCAGCCCCAGCATTTT
CASSYSDRNQPQHF
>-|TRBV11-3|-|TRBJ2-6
TGTGCCAGCAGGGGCCTATCTGGGGCCAACGTCCTGACTTTC
CASRGLSGANVLTF
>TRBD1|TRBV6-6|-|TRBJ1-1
TGTGCCAGCAAGACAGGGTCGGGTACTGAAGCTTTCTTT
CASKTGSGTEAFF
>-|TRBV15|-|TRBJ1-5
TGTGCCACCAGCAGAGATTTAACCGAGCCTCGGCCCCAGCATTTT
CATSRDLTEPRPQHF
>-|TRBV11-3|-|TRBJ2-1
TGTGCCAGCAGCTTAGACCCAGGAGGCAGTGAGCAGTTCTTC
CASSLDPGGSEQFF
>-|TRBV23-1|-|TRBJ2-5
TGCGCCAGCAGTCACAGAGGCCGCCAAGAGACCCAGTACTTC
CASSHRGRQETQYF
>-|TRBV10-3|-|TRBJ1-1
TGTGCCATCAGTGTCGAGGTCACGCGGGTAGCTTTCTTT
CAISVEVTRVAFF